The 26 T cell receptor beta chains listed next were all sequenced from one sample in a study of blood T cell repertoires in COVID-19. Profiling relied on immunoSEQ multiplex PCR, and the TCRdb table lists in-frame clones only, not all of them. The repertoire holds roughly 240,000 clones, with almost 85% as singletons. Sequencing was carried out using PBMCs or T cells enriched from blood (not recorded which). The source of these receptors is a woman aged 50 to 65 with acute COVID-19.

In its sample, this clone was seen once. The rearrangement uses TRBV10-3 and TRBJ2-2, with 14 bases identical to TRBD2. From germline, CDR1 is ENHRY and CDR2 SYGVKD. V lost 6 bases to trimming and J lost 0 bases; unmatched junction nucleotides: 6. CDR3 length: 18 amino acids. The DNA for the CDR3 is TGTGCCATCAGGGGACTAGCGGGGGTTAACCCGAACACCGGGGAGCTGTTTTTT. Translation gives CAIRGLAGVNPNTGELFF.

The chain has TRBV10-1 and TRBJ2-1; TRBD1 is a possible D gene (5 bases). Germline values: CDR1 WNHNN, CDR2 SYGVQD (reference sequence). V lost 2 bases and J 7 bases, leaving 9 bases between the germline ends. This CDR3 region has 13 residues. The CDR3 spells CASSERGWNEQFF. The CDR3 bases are TGCGCCAGCAGTGAGAGGGGCTGGAATGAGCAGTTCTTC.

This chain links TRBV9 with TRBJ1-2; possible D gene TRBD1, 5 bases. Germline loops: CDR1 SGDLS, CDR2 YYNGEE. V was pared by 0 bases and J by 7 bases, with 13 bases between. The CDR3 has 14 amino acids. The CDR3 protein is CASSVDGRVGGYTF. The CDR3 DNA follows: TGTGCCAGCAGCGTAGACGGCAGGGTCGGTGGCTACACCTTC.

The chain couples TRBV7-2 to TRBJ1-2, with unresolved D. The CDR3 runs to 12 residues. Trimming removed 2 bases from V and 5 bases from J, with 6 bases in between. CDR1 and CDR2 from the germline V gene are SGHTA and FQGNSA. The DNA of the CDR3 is TGTGCCAGCAGCTTAACTCTGTATGGCTACACCTTC. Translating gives CASSLTLYGYTF.

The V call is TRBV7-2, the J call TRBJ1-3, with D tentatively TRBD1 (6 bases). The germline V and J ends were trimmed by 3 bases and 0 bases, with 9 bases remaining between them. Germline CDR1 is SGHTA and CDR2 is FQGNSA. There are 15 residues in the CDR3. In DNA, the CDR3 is TGTGCCAGCAGCTTTGGGGACAACTCTGGAAACACCATATATTTT. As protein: CASSFGDNSGNTIYF.

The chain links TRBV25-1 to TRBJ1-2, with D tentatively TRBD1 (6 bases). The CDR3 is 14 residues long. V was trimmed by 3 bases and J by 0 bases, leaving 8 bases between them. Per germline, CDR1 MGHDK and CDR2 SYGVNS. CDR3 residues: CASSDGTTNYGYTF. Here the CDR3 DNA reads TGTGCCAGCAGTGACGGGACAACTAACTATGGCTACACCTTC.

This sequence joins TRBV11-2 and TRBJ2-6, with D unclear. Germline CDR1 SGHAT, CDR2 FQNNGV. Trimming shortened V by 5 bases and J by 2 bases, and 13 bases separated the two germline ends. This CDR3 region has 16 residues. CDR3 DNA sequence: TGTGCCAGCAGCCCCCAGATAATTACTGGGGCCAACGTCCTGACTTTC. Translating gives CASSPQIITGANVLTF.

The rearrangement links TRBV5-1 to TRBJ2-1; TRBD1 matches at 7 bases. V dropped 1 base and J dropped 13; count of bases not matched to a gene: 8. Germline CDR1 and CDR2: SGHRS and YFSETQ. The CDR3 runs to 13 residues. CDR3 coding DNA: TGCGCCAGCAGCTTGATTCAGGGGGTGGGACAGTTCTTC. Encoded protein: CASSLIQGVGQFF.

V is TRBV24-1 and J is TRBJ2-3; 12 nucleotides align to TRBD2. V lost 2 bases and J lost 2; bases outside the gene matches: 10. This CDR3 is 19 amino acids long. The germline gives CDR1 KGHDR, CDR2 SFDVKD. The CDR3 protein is CATSDSVMTSGGSTDTQYF. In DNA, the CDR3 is TGTGCCACCAGTGATTCGGTGATGACTAGCGGGGGCTCCACAGATACGCAGTATTTT.

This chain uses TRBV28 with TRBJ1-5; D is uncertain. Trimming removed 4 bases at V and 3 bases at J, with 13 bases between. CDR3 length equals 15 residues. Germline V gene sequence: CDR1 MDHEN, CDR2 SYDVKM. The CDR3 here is CASSSPGRDNQPQHF. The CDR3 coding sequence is TGTGCCAGCAGTTCTCCCGGACGGGACAATCAGCCCCAGCATTTT.

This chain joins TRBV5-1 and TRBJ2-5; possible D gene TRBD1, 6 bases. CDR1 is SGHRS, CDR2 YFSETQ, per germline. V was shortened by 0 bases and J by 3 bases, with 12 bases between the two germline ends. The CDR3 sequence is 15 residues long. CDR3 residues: CASSLDPDSKETQYF. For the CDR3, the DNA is TGCGCCAGCAGCTTGGACCCGGACAGTAAAGAGACCCAGTACTTC.

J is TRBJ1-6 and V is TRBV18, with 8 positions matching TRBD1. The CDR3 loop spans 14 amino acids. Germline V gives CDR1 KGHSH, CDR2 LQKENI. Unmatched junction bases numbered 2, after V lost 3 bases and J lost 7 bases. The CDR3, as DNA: TGTGCCAGCTCACCCACAGGGGGGAATTCACCCCTCCACTTT. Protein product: CASSPTGGNSPLHF.

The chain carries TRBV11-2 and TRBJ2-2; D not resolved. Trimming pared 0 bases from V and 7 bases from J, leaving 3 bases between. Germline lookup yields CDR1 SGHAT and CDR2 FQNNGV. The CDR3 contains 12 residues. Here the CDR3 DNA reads TGTGCCAGCAGCTTAGACATCGGGGAGCTGTTTTTT. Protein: CASSLDIGELFF.

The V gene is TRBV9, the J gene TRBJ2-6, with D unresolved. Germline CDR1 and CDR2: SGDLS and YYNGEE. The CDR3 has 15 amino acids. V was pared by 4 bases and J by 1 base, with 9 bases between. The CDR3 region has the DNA TGTGCCAGCAGCCTCCGGTTATCTGGGGCCAACGTCCTGACTTTC. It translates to CASSLRLSGANVLTF. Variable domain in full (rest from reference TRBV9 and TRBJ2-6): DSGVTQTPKHLITATGQRVTLRCSPRSGDLSVYWYQQSLDQGLQFLIQYYNGEERAKGNILERFSAQQFPDLHSELNLSSLELGDSALYFCASSLRLSGANVLTFGAGSRLTVL.

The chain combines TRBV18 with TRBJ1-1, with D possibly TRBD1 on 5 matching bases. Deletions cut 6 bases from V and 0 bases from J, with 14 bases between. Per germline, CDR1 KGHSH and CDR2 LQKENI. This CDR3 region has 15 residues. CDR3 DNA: TGTGCCAGCTCGCTGGACAACCCAATGAACACTGAAGCTTTCTTT. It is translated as CASSLDNPMNTEAFF.

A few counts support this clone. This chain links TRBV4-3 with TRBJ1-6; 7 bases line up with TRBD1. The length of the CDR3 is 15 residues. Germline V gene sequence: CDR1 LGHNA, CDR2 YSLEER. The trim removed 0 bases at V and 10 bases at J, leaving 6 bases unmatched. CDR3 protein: CASSQEEGAESPLHF. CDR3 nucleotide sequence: TGCGCCAGCAGCCAAGAAGAGGGGGCGGAATCACCCCTCCACTTT.

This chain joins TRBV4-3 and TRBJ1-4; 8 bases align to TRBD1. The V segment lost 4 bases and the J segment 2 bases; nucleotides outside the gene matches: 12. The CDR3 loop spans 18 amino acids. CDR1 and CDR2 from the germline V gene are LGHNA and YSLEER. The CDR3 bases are TGCGCCAGCAGCCCAACACCCGGACAGGGCACTACTAATGAAAAACTGTTTTTT. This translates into CASSPTPGQGTTNEKLFF.

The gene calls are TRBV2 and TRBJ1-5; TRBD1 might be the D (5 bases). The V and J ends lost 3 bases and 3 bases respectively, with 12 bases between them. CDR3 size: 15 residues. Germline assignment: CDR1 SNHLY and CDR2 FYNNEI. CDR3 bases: TGTGCCAGCAGTGATTGGGGGGGGGACAATCAGCCCCAGCATTTT. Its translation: CASSDWGGDNQPQHF.

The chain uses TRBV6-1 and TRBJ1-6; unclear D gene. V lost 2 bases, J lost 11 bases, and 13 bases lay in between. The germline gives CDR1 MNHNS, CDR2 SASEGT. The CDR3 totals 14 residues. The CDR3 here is CASSELTDDPPLHF. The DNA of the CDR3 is TGTGCCAGCAGTGAACTCACAGATGATCCACCCCTCCACTTT.

CDR3 residues: CASSQDSRSGYGYTF. The CDR3 bases are TGCGCCAGCAGCCAAGACTCACGATCGGGCTATGGCTACACCTTC. The chain carries TRBV4-1 and TRBJ1-2, with D unresolved. Germline V lookup: CDR1 MGHRA, CDR2 YSYEKL. V lost 0 bases, J lost 4 bases, and 12 bases lay in between. CDR3 length: 15 residues.

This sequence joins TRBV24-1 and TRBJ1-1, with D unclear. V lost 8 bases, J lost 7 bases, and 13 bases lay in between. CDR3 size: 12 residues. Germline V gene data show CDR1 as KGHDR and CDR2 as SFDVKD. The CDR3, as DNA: TGTGCCACCACAGACACCAGCGGTGAAGCTTTCTTT. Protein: CATTDTSGEAFF.

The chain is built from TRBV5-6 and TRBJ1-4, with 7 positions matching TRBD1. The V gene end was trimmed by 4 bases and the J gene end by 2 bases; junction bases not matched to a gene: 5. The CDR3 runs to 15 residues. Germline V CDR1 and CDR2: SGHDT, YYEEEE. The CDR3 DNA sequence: TGTGCCAGCAGCGGAATGACAGGGACTAATGAAAAACTGTTTTTT. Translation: CASSGMTGTNEKLFF.

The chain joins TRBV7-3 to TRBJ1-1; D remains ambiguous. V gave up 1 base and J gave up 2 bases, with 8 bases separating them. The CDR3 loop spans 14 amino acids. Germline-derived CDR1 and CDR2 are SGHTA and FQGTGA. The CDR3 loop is CASSLSSVNTEAFF. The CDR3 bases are TGTGCCAGCAGCTTAAGTTCCGTCAACACTGAAGCTTTCTTT.

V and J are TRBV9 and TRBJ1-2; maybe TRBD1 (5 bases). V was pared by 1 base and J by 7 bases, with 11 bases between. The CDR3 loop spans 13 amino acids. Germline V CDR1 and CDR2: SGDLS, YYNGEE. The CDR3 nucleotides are TGTGCCAGCAGCGTAAAGCCAGGGTTTGGCTACACCTTC. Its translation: CASSVKPGFGYTF.

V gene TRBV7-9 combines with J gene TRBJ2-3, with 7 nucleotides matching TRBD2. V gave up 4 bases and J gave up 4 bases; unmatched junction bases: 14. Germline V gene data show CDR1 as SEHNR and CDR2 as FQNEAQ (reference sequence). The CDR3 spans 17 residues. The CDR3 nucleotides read TGTGCCAGCAGCTCCTGGCGGATAGCGGGCGGGGCAGATACGCAGTATTTT. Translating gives CASSSWRIAGGADTQYF.

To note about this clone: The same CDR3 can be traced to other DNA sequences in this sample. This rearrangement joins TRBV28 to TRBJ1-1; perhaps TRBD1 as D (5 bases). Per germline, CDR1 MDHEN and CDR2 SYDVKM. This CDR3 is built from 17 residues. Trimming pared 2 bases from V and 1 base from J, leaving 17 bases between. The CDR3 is CASSLRGGARGNTEAFF. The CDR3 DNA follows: TGTGCCAGCAGTTTACGGGGGGGAGCCCGGGGGAACACTGAAGCTTTCTTT. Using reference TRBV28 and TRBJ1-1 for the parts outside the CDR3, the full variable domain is DVKVTQSSRYLVKRTGEKVFLECVQDMDHENMFWYRQDPGLGLRLIYFSYDVKMKEKGDIPEGYSVSREKKERFSLILESASTNQTSMYLCASSLRGGARGNTEAFFGQGTRLTVV.